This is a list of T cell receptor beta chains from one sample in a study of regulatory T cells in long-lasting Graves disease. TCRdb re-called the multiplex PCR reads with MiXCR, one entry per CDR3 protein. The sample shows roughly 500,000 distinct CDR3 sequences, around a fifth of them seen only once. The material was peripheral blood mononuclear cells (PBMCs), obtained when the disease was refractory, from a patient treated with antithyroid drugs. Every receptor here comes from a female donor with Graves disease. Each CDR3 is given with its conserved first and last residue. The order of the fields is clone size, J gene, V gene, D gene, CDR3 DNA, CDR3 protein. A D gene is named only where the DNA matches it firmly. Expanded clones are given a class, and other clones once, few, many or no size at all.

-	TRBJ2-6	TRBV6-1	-	TGTGCCAGCGGTCAGAGCCTGGGGGGGGCCAACGTCCTGACTTTC	CASGQSLGGANVLTF
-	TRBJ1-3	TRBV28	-	TGTGCCAGCGGGGGAGGAGGAAACACTGGAAACACCATATATTTT	CASGGGGNTGNTIYF
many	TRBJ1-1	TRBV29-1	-	TGCAGCGCTTACAGCCCCATGAACACTGAAGCTTTCTTT	CSAYSPMNTEAFF
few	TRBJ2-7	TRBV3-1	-	TGTGCCAGCAGCCGCGACCTAGCTTTTGGGTCCTACGAGCAGTACTTC	CASSRDLAFGSYEQYF
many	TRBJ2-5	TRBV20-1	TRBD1	TGCAGTGCAGATGACAGGGTAGAGACCCAGTACTTC	CSADDRVETQYF
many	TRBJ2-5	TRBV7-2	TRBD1	TGTGCCAGCAGCTTATCGGGACAGGGGCAAGAGACCCAGTACTTC	CASSLSGQGQETQYF
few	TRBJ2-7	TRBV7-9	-	TGTGCCAGCCGCCTAGGAGGAAGGTACGAGCAGTACTTC	CASRLGGRYEQYF
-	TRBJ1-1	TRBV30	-	TGTGCCTGGAGTGAAAGCCCGGGGAACACTGAAGCTTTCTTT	CAWSESPGNTEAFF
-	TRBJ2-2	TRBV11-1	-	TGTGCCAGCAGCTTATTCCCCAGGGGAATTACCGGGGAGCTGTTTTTT	CASSLFPRGITGELFF
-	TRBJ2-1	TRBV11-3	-	TGTGCCAGCAGCTTTACGGCGGGGTTGGGCCCTGAGCAGTTCTTC	CASSFTAGLGPEQFF
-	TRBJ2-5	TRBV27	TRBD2	TGTGCCAGCACTGAATATGGGGGGGGGGAGACCCAGTACTTC	CASTEYGGGETQYF
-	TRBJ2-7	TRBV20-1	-	TGCAGTGCTAGTATACAGCCAGGGGGGCCCTACGAGCAGTACTTC	CSASIQPGGPYEQYF
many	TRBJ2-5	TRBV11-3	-	TGTGCCAGCAGCTTAGATGGGAATAGCGGAAATATTCAAGAGACCCAGTACTTC	CASSLDGNSGNIQETQYF
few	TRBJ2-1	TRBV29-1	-	TGCAGCGTTGATCTGGCAGACTACAATGAGCAGTTCTTC	CSVDLADYNEQFF
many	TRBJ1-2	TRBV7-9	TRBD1	TGTGCCAGCAGCACGGGGACAGGAGGGCATGGCTACACCTTC	CASSTGTGGHGYTF
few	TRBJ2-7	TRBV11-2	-	TGTGCCAGCGCCCTAACAGACACATCCTACGAGCAGTACTTC	CASALTDTSYEQYF
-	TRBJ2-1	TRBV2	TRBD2	TGTGCCAGTTCCGGGACTAGCGGGAATGAGCAGTTCTTC	CASSGTSGNEQFF
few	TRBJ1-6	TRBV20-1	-	TGCAGTGCTAGAGCCACGGGGGGCTGGAATTCACCCCTCCACTTT	CSARATGGWNSPLHF
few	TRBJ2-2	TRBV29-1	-	TGCAGCGCCGTCCCTGGGGTAGGGACCGGGGAGCTGTTTTTT	CSAVPGVGTGELFF
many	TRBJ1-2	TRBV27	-	TGTGCCAGCAGTTTAAGGCAGGGGTCGTCAAGATACTATGGCTACACCTTC	CASSLRQGSSRYYGYTF
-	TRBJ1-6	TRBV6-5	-	TGTGCCAGCAGTTACTCGGAGGGACCCCTCCACTTT	CASSYSEGPLHF
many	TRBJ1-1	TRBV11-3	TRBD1	TGTGCCAGCAGCCACAGCATAGGGGGCTTAGACACTGAAGCTTTCTTT	CASSHSIGGLDTEAFF
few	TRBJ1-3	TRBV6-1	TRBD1	TGTGCCAGCGCGGACAGGGCGGGTGGAAACACCATATATTTT	CASADRAGGNTIYF
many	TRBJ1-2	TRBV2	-	TGTGCCAGCAGTGAATTGGACAGCACCTATGGCTACACCTTC	CASSELDSTYGYTF
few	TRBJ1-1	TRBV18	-	TGTGCCAGCTCACCAGGGACAAGAGAAATGGGAACTGAAGCTTTCTTT	CASSPGTREMGTEAFF
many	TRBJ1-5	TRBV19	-	TGTGCCAGCAGTATAACAGGTGGGGGGAATCAGCCCCAGCATTTT	CASSITGGGNQPQHF
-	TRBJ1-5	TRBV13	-	TGTGCCAGCAGCTTGCAGGGTCGGAGCAATCAGCCCCAGCATTTT	CASSLQGRSNQPQHF
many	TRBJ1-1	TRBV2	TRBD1	TGTGCCATCGAGACAGGGAAAACTGAAGCTTTCTTT	CAIETGKTEAFF
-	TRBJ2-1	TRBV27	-	TGTGCCAGCAGTTTTCCGGATCGTGAGCAGTTCTTC	CASSFPDREQFF
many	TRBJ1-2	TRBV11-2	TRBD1	TGTGCCAGCAGCTTAATTCGGAGGGGGCAAGACTATGGCTACACCTTC	CASSLIRRGQDYGYTF
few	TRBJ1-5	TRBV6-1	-	TGTGCCAGCAGTCTCAAGCCTCTCAATCAGCCCCAGCATTTT	CASSLKPLNQPQHF
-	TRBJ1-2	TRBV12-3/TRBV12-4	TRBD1	TGTGCCAGCAGTTTGGAAACAGGGGTCTATGGCTACACCTTC	CASSLETGVYGYTF